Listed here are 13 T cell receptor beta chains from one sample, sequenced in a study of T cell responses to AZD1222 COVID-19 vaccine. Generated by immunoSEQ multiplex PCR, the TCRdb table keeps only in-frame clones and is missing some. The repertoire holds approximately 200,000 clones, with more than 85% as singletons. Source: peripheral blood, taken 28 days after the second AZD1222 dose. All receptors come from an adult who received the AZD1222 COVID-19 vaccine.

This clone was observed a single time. CDR3 DNA sequence: TGTGCCAGCAGCTTCCCTCCGACAATAGAGCAGTTCTTC. Translation: CASSFPPTIEQFF. The chain is built from TRBV7-9 and TRBJ2-1, with no clear D. The CDR3 contains 13 residues. Germline V CDR1 and CDR2: SEHNR, FQNEAQ (reference sequence). V lost 3 bases, J lost 10 bases, and 13 bases lay in between.

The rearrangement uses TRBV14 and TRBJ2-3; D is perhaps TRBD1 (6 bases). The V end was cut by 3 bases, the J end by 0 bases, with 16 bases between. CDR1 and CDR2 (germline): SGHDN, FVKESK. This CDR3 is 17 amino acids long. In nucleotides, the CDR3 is TGTGCCAGCAGCCAGCTGCAGGGGCTCTCTAGCACAGATACGCAGTATTTT. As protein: CASSQLQGLSSTDTQYF.

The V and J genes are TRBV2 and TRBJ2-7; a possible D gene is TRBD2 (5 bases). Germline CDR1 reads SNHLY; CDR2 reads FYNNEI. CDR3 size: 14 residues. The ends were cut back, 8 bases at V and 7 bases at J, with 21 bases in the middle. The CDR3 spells CASLLAGLLGEQYF. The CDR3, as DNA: TGTGCCAGCTTGCTAGCAGGCCTTCTCGGGGAGCAGTACTTC.

In nucleotides, the CDR3 is TGCGCCAGCAGTCGCGGACAGGGAGATGGCTACACCTTC. This translates into CASSRGQGDGYTF. V usage is TRBV5-1 and J usage is TRBJ1-2, with TRBD1 matching 8 bases. Germline V gene sequence: CDR1 SGHRS, CDR2 YFSETQ. The CDR3 is 13 residues long. V trimming: 5 bases; J trimming: 6 bases; junction bases outside the gene matches: 6.

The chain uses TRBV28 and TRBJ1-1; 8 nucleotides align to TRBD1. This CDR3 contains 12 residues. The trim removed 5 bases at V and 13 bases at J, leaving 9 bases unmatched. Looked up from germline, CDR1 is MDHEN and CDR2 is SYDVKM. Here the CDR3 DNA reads TGTGCCAGCAGTCCCACAGGGGGTCTGGTTTTCTTT. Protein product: CASSPTGGLVFF.

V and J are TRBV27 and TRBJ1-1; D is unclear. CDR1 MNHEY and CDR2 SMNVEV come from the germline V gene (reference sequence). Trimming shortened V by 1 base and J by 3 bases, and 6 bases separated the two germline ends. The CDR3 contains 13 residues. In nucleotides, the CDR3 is TGTGCCAGCAGTTTATTGGGTGACACTGAAGCTTTCTTT. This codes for CASSLLGDTEAFF.

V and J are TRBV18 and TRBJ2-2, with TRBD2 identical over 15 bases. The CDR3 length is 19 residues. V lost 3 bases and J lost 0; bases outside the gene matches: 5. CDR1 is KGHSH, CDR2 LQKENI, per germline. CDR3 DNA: TGTGCCAGCTCACCCGGACTAGCGGGAGGGCAAGCGAACACCGGGGAGCTGTTTTTT. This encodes CASSPGLAGGQANTGELFF.

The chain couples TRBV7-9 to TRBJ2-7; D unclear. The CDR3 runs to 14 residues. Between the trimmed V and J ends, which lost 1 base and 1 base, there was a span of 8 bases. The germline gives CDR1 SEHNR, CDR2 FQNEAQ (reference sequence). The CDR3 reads CASSLGDRSYEQYF. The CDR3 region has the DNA TGTGCCAGCAGCTTAGGCGACCGTTCCTACGAGCAGTACTTC.

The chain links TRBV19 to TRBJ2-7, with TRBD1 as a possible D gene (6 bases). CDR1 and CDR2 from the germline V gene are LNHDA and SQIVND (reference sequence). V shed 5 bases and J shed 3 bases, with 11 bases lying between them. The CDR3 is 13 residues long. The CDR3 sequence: CASSLAGVYEQYF. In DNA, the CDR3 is TGTGCCAGTAGTCTAGCAGGGGTCTACGAGCAGTACTTC.

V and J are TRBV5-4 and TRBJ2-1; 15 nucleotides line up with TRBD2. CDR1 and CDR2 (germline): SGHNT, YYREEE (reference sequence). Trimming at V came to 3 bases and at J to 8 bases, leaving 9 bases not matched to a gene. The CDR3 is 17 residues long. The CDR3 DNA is TGTGCCAGCAGCTCAGGACTAGCGGGAGGGGTTATGGATGAGCAGTTCTTC. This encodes CASSSGLAGGVMDEQFF.

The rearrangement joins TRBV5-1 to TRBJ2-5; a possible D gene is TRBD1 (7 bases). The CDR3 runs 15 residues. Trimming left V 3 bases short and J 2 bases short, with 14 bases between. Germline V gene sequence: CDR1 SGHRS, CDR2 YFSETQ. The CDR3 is CASSSLQGGQETQYF. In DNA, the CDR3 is TGCGCCAGCAGCTCCCTCCAGGGGGGTCAAGAGACCCAGTACTTC.

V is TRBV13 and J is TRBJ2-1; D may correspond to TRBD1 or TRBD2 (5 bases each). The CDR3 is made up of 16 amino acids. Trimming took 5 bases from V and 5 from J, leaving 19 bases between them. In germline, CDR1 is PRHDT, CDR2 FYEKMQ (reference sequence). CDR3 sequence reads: CASSRYLGRTNNEQFF. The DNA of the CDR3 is TGTGCCAGCAGCCGTTATTTGGGACGAACAAACAATGAGCAGTTCTTC.

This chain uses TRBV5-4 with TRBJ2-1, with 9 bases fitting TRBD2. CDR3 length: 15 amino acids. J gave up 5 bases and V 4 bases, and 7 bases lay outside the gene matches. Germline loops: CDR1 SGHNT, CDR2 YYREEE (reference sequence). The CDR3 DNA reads TGTGCCAGCAGCCGAGCGGCGGGAGGGGACAATGAGCAGTTCTTC. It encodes CASSRAAGGDNEQFF.